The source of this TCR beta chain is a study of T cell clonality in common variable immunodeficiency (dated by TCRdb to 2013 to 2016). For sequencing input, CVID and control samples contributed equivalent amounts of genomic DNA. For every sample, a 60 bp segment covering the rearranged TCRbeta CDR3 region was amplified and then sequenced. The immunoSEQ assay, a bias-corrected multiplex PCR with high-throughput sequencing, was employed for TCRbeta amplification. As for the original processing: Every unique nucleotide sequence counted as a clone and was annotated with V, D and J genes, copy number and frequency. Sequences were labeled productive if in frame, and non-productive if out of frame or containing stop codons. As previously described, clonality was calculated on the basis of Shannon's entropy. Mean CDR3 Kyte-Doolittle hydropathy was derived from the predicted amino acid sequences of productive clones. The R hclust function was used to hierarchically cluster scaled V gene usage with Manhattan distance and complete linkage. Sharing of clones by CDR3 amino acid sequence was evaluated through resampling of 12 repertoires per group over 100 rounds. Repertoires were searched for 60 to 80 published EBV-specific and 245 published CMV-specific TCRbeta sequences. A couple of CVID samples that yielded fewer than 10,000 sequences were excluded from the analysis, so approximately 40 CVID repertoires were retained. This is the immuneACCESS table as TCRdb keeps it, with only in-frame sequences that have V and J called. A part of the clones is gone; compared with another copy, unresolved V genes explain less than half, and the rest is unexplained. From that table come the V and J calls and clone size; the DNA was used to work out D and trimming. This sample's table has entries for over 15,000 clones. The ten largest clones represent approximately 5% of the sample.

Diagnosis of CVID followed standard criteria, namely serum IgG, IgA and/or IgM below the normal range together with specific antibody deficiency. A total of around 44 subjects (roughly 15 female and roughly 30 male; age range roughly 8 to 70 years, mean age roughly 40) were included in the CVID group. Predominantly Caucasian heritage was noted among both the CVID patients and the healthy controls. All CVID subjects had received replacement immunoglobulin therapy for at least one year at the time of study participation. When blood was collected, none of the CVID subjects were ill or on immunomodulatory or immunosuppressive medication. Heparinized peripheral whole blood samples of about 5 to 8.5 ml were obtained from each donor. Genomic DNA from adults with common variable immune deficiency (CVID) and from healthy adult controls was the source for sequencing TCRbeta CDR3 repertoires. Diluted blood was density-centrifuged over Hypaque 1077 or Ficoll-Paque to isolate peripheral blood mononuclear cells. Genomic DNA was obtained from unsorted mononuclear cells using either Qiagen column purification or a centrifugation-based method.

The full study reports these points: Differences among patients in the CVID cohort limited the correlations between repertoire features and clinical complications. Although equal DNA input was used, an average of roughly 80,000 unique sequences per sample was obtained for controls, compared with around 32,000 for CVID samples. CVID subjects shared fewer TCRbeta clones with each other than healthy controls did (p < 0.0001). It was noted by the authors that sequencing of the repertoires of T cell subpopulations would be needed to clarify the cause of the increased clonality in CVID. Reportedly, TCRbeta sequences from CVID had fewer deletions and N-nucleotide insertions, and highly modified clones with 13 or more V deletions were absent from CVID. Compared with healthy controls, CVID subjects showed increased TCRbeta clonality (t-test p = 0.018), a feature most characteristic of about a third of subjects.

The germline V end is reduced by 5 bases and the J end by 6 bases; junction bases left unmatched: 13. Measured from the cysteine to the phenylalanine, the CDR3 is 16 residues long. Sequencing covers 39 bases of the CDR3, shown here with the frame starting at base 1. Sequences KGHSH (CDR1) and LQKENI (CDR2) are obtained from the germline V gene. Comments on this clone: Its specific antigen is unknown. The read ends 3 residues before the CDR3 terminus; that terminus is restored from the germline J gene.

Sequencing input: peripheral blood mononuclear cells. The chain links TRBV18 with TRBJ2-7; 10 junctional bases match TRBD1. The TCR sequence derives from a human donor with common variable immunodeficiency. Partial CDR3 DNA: TGTGCCAGCTCAATGCCGGGACAGGGGAGGGTTGGCGAG. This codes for CASSMPGQGRVGE. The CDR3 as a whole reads CASSMPGQGRVGEQYF. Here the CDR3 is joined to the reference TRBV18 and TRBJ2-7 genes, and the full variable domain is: NAGVMQNPRHLVRRRGQEARLRCSPMKGHSHVYWYRQLPEEGLKFMVYLQKENIIDESGMPKERFSAEFPKEGPSILRIQQVVRGDSAAYFCASSMPGQGRVGEQYFGPGTRLTVT.